This T cell receptor (beta chain) was identified during a study of glioma-infiltrating T cells. Points from the study as a whole: CDR3 overlap between tissue and blood was very small.

Germline trimming cut 7 bases from V and 4 bases from J; bases unmatched to any gene: 8. The germline CDR1 and CDR2 sequences are MNHEY and SVGEGT. CDR3 length: 15 residues. Turning to this clonotype: Antigen: not known. This beta chain slipped into a library made for alpha chains as a stray read, so its size is not meaningful.

TCR alpha and beta CDR3 regions were amplified from RNA using iRepertoire nested multiplex PCR. One entry per CDR3 protein, called by TCRdb with MiXCR from the multiplex PCR reads. The sample holds around 4,100 distinct CDR3 sequences, around 92% seen once. The source of this sequence is a human donor with low-grade glioma or glioblastoma, undergoing nonglioma brain surgery, or in good health (not recorded which). Material for sequencing was glioma tissue, nonneoplastic brain tissue, or PBMCs (not recorded which). The V and J genes are TRBV6-2 or TRBV6-3 and TRBJ2-3; 10 bases match TRBD1. The CDR3 DNA reads as TGTGCCAGCATTAAGACAGGGGGCAATCCAGATACGCAGTATTTT. Translation gives CASIKTGGNPDTQYF.